The clone carrying this T cell receptor (beta chain) was observed at least ten times. The antigen remains unidentified. Uncontrolled infection, other autoimmune disease, pregnancy or lactation led to exclusion. At first hyperthyroidism diagnosis, before any ophthalmopathy symptoms, the blood sample was collected. These data originate in a study of T cells in Graves' hyperthyroidism and ophthalmopathy. Study-wide points: Before onset, by a median of approximately 6.2 months, the model predicted ophthalmopathy. A model of 13 V-J pairs discriminated ophthalmopathy from stable hyperthyroidism.

Trimming cost V 7 bases and J 7 bases, with 19 bases left between them. The CDR3 is 15 residues long. Germline V gene data show CDR1 as LGHDT and CDR2 as YNNKEL (reference sequence). RNA transcripts were the template for amplifying TCR beta CDR3 regions. Researchers ran a first-round RT-PCR on the TCR CDR3 using the HTBI primer set. MiXCR, run by TCRdb on the multiplex PCR reads, gives a single entry per CDR3 protein. Here the sample spans around 700,000 distinct CDR3 sequences, roughly a sixth being singletons. This sequence joins TRBV3-1 and TRBJ2-2, with TRBD1 as a possible D gene (6 bases). This clonotype was obtained from a woman aged 45 to 65 with Graves' hyperthyroidism that later progressed to Graves' ophthalmopathy. The source material was blood. The CDR3 bases are TGTGCCAGCACCCCCTTGAACAGGGAAGGCGGGGAGCTGTTTTTT. The encoded protein is CASTPLNREGGELFF. Supplemented by reference TRBV3-1 and TRBJ2-2, the full variable domain reads DTAVSQTPKYLVTQMGNDKSIKCEQNLGHDTMYWYKQDSKKFLKIMFSYNNKELIINETVPNRFSPKSPDKAHLNLHINSLELGDSAVYFCASTPLNREGGELFFGEGSRLTVL.